This TCR beta chain was recovered during a study of T cell responses to AZD1222 COVID-19 vaccine. General observations from the study: Seropositive AZD1222 recipients at baseline numbered only 6 or 7. Close to half of spike-specific TCRs reportedly recognize unmutated variant regions.

This table comes from immunoSEQ multiplex PCR, and its TCRdb copy is limited to in-frame clones, with some not included. The repertoire includes about 150,000 clones, less than 95% of them detected once, and about 5.9% sits in the top ten. Turning to this clone: Its specificity is not known.

Germline lookup yields CDR1 SGHAT and CDR2 FQDESV (reference sequence). V lost 5 bases to trimming and J lost 2 bases, with 9 bases between them. The length of the CDR3 is 13 residues. The sample here was peripheral blood, taken 28 days after the second AZD1222 dose. This chain links TRBV11-1 with TRBJ1-2; weak D call: TRBD1 (5 bases). The TCR was taken from an adult who received the AZD1222 COVID-19 vaccine. In DNA form, the CDR3 reads TGTGCCAGCAGCGCCGGGACGAACTATGGCTACACCTTC. Its translation is CASSAGTNYGYTF.